Below are 7 T cell receptor beta chains sequenced from a single sample in a study of identical twins. Via MiXCR, TCRdb re-called the 5' RACE reads, giving one row per CDR3 protein. The sample consists of 300,000 to 400,000 distinct CDR3 sequences, around 9% of them appearing once. The sequencing sample was made of naive T cells sorted from blood. These TCRs come from a woman between 50 and 59 years old in good health.

This clonotype came up a few times. The V gene is TRBV24-1, the J gene TRBJ2-2, with D possibly matching TRBD1 (5 bases). The germline gives CDR1 KGHDR, CDR2 SFDVKD. This CDR3 contains 14 residues. V was clipped by 3 bases and J by 3 bases, with 7 bases between them. The CDR3 region has the DNA TGTGCCACCAGTGATCGACAGTACACCGGGGAGCTGTTTTTT. Protein product: CATSDRQYTGELFF.

This clonotype was counted only a few times. The chain couples TRBV3-1 to TRBJ2-7, with 9 nucleotides matching TRBD2. Germline V gene lookup returns CDR1 LGHDT and CDR2 YNNKEL (reference sequence). Trimming removed 0 bases from V and 3 bases from J; junction bases left unmatched: 12. The length of the CDR3 is 18 residues. The CDR3 DNA is TGTGCCAGCAGCCAAGATGTCCAGCGGGAGGACTCCCACTACGAGCAGTACGTC. Protein product: CASSQDVQREDSHYEQYV.

This clonotype was detected ten times or more. This chain links TRBV7-2 with TRBJ2-1; 7 nucleotides align to TRBD2. V shed 3 bases and J 9 bases; nucleotides not matched to a gene: 11. CDR3 length: 15 residues. Per the germline V gene, CDR1 is SGHTA and CDR2 is FQGNSA. The CDR3 protein is CASSLGPLATAEQFF. The CDR3 DNA follows: TGTGCCAGCAGCTTGGGGCCACTAGCGACTGCTGAGCAGTTCTTC.

This clonotype was detected ten times or more. This sequence joins TRBV4-2 and TRBJ2-2; D unresolved. The germline CDR1 and CDR2 sequences are LGHNA and YNFKEQ. Trimming left V 6 bases short and J 1 base short, with 3 bases between. The CDR3 covers 12 residues. This CDR3 is CASRQNTGELFF. In DNA, the CDR3 is TGTGCCAGCAGACAGAACACCGGGGAGCTGTTTTTT.

This clonotype has a handful of counts. The V gene is TRBV9, the J gene TRBJ2-5; D is perhaps TRBD1 or TRBD2 (5 bases each). Germline V gene sequence: CDR1 SGDLS, CDR2 YYNGEE. The CDR3 spans 15 residues. Trimming removed 4 bases from V and 2 bases from J, with 15 bases in between. CDR3 nucleotide sequence: TGTGCCAGCAGCAAAGGGACCACCGCGCAAGAGACCCAGTACTTC. Translated, it gives CASSKGTTAQETQYF.

Only a few counts were recorded for this clonotype. The V and J genes are TRBV5-6 and TRBJ2-5, with D tentatively TRBD2 (5 bases). Trimming took off 5 bases at V and 5 bases at J, with 16 bases between the two ends. Germline V CDR1 and CDR2: SGHDT, YYEEEE. This CDR3 is 14 amino acids long. CDR3 DNA: TGTGCCAGCAGTTCCGGACTTACTTGGGAGACCCAGTACTTC. It encodes CASSSGLTWETQYF.

This clonotype was recorded a few times. The junction departs from germline at one end; a sequencing error may be responsible. DNA for the CDR3: TGTGCCAGCAGTGACTCATCCGTCGAGACAGTCTTT. Protein product: CASSDSSVETVF. V and J are TRBV6-4 and TRBJ1-1; tentative D call: TRBD1 (5 bases). The CDR3 is 12 amino acids. Germline values: CDR1 MRHNA, CDR2 SNTAGT.